Reported below is one T cell receptor (beta chain). TCRdb's table, derived via immunoSEQ multiplex PCR, lists solely in-frame clones and lacks some. The sample has around 15,000 clones, approximately 59% seen once. CDR3 size: 16 residues. The V gene lost 3 bases and the J gene lost 2 bases, with 16 bases spanning the gap. Germline V gene lookup returns CDR1 SGDLS and CDR2 YYNGEE. The data are from a study of graft-versus-host responses after intestinal transplantation. Across the study: Isolated intestinal, liver-intestinal, or multivisceral transplants had been given to the recipients.

Intraepithelial and lamina propria lymphocytes were isolated from graft specimens. This TCR came from a human patient who received an intestinal transplant, so some T cells may come from the graft donor. This specimen consisted of ileum tissue, obtained 524 days after transplant. The chain uses TRBV9 and TRBJ2-3; the D gene is possibly TRBD1 (5 bases). CDR3 residues: CASSARTFRDTDTQYF. CDR3 sequence (DNA): TGTGCCAGCAGCGCACGGACATTCCGAGACACAGATACGCAGTATTTT.